This T cell receptor (beta chain) emerged from a study of CXCR3-negative and CXCR3-positive naive CD8 T cells (dated by TCRdb to between 2018 and 2021). As for the study more broadly: Roughly 150 million TRB reads were obtained in total, roughly 1.5 +/- 0.3 million reads per library. Diversity and physicochemical repertoire analyses covered 10 to 11 donors pooled from two independent experiments. The TRBV-TRBJ cluster analysis covered naive subsets from roughly five donors and memory cells from 3 donors.

For each CD8+ T cell subset, flow sorting was done in triplicate, and around 300,000 cells per subset went directly into RLT lysis buffer. To exclude memory contaminants, naive CD8+ T cells were stringently defined as CD45RO-CCR7+CD27+CD95-. Using standard density gradient centrifugation, peripheral blood mononuclear cells were isolated from buffy coats. A FACSAria III was used to flow-sort naive CXCR3-negative and CXCR3-positive CD8+ T cells. Total RNA was extracted from sorted cells with an RNeasy Mini Kit. As concerns this clonotype: The antigen it recognizes is unknown.

Its CDR3 holds 17 amino acids, cysteine through phenylalanine. A DNA sequence was not provided. General conclusions and limits of the study: Compared with CXCR3-negative naive cells, CXCR3-positive naive cells had TRB CDR3s with higher hydrophobicity (lower Kidera factor 4), lower energy, and higher strength and volume indices. Comparably high repertoire diversity was found in both naive subsets, whereas much lower repertoire diversity was found in memory CD8+ T cells. Because surface CD5, which is linked to self-reactivity in mice, was comparable between the naive subsets, TCR interaction strength was also inferred from TRB CDR3 physicochemical properties. Because CXCR3 expression was partially decreased after cryopreservation, freshly isolated PBMCs were used for most assays. Similar TRBV-TRBJ usage was shown by naive CXCR3-negative and CXCR3-positive cells from the same donor, whereas distinct patterns were shown by memory cells.

Sequencing took place on a NextSeq 550. The Human TCR Profiling Kit (MiLaboratory) was used to prepare UMI-labeled 5' RACE TRB cDNA libraries. The full amount of extracted RNA was used for cDNA synthesis, and the full amount of resulting cDNA was used for PCR amplification. Libraries were prepared in parallel with an identical number of PCR cycles. Concerning the study's data processing: With a minimum of two reads required per UMI, MIGEC and MiXCR pulled out about 50,000 +/- 10,000 unique UMI-labeled TRB cDNA molecules from each library. On average, approximately 40,000 +/- 10,000 functional in-frame TRB CDR3 nucleotide clonotypes lacking stop codons were found per library. After each sample was downsampled to 5000 UMI-labeled TRB molecules, VDJtools was used to calculate diversity metrics such as normalized Shannon-Wiener and Chao1. VDJtools computed clonotype-size-weighted physicochemical properties of the central five CDR3 residues: interaction energy, strength, volume and Kidera factor 4. After the reads were reprocessed by TCRdb, one entry was made per CDR3 protein sequence, with no DNA. TCRdb, not the original authors, processed these V and J calls. This sample's table lists some 150,000 distinct CDR3 sequences. The ten largest make up 0.25% to 0.3% of the sample.

Recombination linked TRBV12-3 or TRBV12-4 to TRBJ2-1; checking the TCRdb D call of TRBD2 is not possible without DNA. Material for sequencing was naive CXCR3+ CD8+ T cells from blood. What the cell subset or site label conveys for this sample: CD45RO-CCR7+CD27+CD95- naive CD8+ T cells expressing CXCR3 (TNR3+). The sequence was collected from a human donor in good health. Some clones in this sample may be carry-over from other donors' samples. The CDR3 protein is CASTSRLTQREGNEQFF.